This T cell receptor beta chain was recorded in a study of OX40 agonist ivuxolimab in advanced cancers. Study as a whole: In this trial design, patients received ivuxolimab intravenously at 0.01 to 10 mg/kg every 2 weeks. Age averaged around 54 years (range roughly 20 to 90), and approximately 80% were male.

Clones were sequenced by immunoSEQ multiplex PCR, and TCRdb holds only the in-frame ones, with some missing. The table includes nearly 80,000 clones, just under 85% detected once. The germline V gene has CDR1 MDHEN and CDR2 SYDVKM. The V segment lost 5 bases and the J segment 1 base; nucleotides outside the gene matches: 5. This CDR3 is 16 amino acids long. Study-level results: Among T cells, CD8+ cells averaged more expanded clones than CD4+ cells.

On this clone itself: Its antigen is unknown.

The TCR was taken from an adult with an advanced solid tumor such as melanoma, head and neck, liver or kidney cancer. The V gene is TRBV28, the J gene TRBJ1-5; 10 bases are a match to TRBD1. The sequences come from CD4+ or CD8+ T cells sorted from blood, collected in a trial of the OX40 agonist ivuxolimab. The CDR3 protein is CASSPRQGASNQPQHF. CDR3 nucleotides: TGTGCCAGCAGTCCGCGACAGGGGGCAAGCAATCAGCCCCAGCATTTT.